Sequencing of this T cell receptor (beta chain) was carried out in a study of blood T cells in healthy people across ages. Study-level points and caveats: No conclusive comparison of naive versus antigen-experienced cells was possible with unsorted PBMCs.

This clonotype has a handful of counts. Its antigen is not known. Primed by a sample-barcoded 5' primer and a J-beta primer mix, a second PCR proceeded for 7 to 11 cycles. TCRdb reanalysed the 5' RACE reads using MiXCR and keeps one entry per CDR3 protein. This sample has 1.2 million to 1.5 million distinct CDR3 sequences, with roughly 40% found just once. Total RNA extraction produced at least 6 micrograms (per sample) for the study. CDR3 length: 13 residues. From germline, CDR1 is SQVTM and CDR2 ANQGSEA. V was shortened by 1 base and J by 8 bases, with 14 bases between the two germline ends. Specimen: blood. The V call is TRBV29-1, the J call TRBJ1-2, with a weak D call TRBD1 (5 bases). This clonotype was obtained from a woman younger than 30 in good health. The CDR3 DNA sequence: TGCAGCGTTGAAGGAGGGGCCGTAGAGGGCTACACCTTC. Translated, it gives CSVEGGAVEGYTF. The whole variable domain, remainder taken from reference TRBV29-1 and TRBJ1-2, is SAVISQKPSRDICQRGTSLTIQCQVDSQVTMMFWYRQQPGQSLTLIATANQGSEATYESGFVIDKFPISRPNLTFSTLTVSNMSPEDSSIYLCSVEGGAVEGYTFGSGTRLTVV.